This T cell receptor beta chain was identified in a study of shared clonotypes between healthy human individuals. Positive CCR7 selection of CD45RO-negative cells yielded the naive CD8 cells, and terminally differentiated effector memory CD45RA+ cells were excluded. CDR1 is SGDLS, CDR2 YYNGEE, per germline. The CDR3 is 15 residues long. V shed 4 bases and J 1 base; nucleotides not matched to a gene: 3. Here immunoSEQ multiplex PCR was the method, and the copy in TCRdb shows in-frame clones only, minus some. The sample contains roughly 2,000,000 clones, about 93% of which appear only once. This chain uses TRBV9 with TRBJ2-2, with TRBD1 identical over 8 bases. The source is a man younger than 30 in good health. Some clones in this sample may be carry-over from other donors' samples. The specimen sequenced was naive CD8+ T cells from PBMCs. CDR3 region: CASSLGTGNTGELFF. CDR3 DNA: TGTGCCAGCAGCTTAGGGACAGGGAACACCGGGGAGCTGTTTTTT.